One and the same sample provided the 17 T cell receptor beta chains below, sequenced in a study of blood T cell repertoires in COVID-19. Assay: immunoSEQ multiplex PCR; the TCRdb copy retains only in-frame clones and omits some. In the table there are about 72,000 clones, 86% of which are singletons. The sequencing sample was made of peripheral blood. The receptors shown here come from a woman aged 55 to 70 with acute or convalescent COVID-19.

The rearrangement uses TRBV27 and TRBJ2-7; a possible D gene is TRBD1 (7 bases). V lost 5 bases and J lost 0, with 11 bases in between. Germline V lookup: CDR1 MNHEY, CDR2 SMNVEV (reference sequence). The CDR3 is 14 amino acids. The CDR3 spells CASSRRGLSYEQYF. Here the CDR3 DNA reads TGTGCCAGCAGTAGGAGGGGGCTCTCCTACGAGCAGTACTTC.

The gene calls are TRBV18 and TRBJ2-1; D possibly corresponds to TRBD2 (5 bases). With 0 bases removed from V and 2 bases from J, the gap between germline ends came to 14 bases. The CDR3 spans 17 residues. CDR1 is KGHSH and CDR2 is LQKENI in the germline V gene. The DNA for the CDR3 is TGTGCCAGCTCACCACCGAGGGCCAACGGTCCCTACAATGAGCAGTTCTTC. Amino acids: CASSPPRANGPYNEQFF.

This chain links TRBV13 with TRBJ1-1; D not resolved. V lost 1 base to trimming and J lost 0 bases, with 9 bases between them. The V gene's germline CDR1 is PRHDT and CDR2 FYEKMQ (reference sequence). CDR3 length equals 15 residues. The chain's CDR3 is CASSLVGVMNTEAFF. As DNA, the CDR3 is TGTGCCAGCAGCTTAGTCGGGGTCATGAACACTGAAGCTTTCTTT.

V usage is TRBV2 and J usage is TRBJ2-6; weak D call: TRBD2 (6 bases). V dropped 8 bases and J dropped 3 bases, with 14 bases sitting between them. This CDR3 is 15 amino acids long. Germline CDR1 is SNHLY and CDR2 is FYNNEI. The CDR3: CASRDAGLGANVLTF. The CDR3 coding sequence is TGTGCCAGCCGGGATGCGGGGCTTGGGGCCAACGTCCTGACTTTC. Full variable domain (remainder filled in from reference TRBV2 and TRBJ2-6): EPEVTQTPSHQVTQMGQEVILRCVPISNHLYFYWYRQILGQKVEFLVSFYNNEISEKSEIFDDQFSVERPDGSNFTLKIRSTKLEDSAMYFCASRDAGLGANVLTFGAGSRLTVL.

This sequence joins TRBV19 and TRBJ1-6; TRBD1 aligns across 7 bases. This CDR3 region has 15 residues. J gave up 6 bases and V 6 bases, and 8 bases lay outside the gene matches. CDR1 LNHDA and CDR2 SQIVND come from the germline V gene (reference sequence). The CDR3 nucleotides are TGTGCCAGTAGACAACAGGGGCTGGGTAATTCACCCCTCCACTTT. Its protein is CASRQQGLGNSPLHF.

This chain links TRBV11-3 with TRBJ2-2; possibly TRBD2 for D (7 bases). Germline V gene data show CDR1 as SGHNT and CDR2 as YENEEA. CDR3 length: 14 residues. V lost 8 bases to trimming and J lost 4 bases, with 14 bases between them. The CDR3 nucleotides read TGTGCCAGCGAAAGGGGGGGGTCCACCGGGGAGCTGTTTTTT. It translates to CASERGGSTGELFF.

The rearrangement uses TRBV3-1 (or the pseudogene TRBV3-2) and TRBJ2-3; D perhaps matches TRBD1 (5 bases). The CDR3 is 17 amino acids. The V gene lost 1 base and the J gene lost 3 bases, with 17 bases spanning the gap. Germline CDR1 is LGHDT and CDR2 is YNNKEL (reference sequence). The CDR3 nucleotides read TGTGCCAGCAGCCAAGGGACCCCAGAAAGGGGAACAGATACGCAGTATTTT. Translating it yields CASSQGTPERGTDTQYF.

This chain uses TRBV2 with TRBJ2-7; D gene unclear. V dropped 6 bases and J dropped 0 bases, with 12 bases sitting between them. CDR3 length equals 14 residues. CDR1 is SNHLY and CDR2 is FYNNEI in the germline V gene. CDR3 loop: CASSGRLSSYEQYF. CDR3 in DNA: TGTGCCAGCAGCGGCAGACTGAGCTCCTACGAGCAGTACTTC.

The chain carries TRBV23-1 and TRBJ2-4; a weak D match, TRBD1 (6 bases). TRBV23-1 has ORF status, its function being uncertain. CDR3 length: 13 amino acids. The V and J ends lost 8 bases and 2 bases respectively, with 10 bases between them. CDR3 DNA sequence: TGCGCCAGCGTCAGGGGACCCAAAAACATTCAGTACTTC. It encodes CASVRGPKNIQYF.

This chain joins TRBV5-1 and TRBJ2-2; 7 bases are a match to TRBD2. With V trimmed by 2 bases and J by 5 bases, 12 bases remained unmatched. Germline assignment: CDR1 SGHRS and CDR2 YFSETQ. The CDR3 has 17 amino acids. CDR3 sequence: CASSFSPAGERTGELFF. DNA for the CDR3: TGCGCCAGCAGCTTCAGTCCCGCGGGGGAGCGGACCGGGGAGCTGTTTTTT. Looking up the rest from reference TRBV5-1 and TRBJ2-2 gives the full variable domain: KAGVTQTPRYLIKTRGQQVTLSCSPISGHRSVSWYQQTPGQGLQFLFEYFSETQRNKGNFPGRFSGRQFSNSRSEMNVSTLELGDSALYLCASSFSPAGERTGELFFGEGSRLTVL.

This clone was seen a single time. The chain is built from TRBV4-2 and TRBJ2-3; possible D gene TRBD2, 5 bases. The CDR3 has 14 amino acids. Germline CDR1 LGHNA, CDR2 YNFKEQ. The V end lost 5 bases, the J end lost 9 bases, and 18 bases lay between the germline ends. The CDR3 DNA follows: TGTGCCAGCAGCTATGGGCTAGGAGGAGGCACGCAGTATTTT. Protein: CASSYGLGGGTQYF.

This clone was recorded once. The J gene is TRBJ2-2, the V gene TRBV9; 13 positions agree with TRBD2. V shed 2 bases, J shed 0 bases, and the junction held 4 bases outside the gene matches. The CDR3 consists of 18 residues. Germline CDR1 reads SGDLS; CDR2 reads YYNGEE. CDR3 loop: CASSVGTSGDSNTGELFF. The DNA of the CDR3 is TGTGCCAGCAGCGTCGGGACTAGCGGGGATTCGAACACCGGGGAGCTGTTTTTT.

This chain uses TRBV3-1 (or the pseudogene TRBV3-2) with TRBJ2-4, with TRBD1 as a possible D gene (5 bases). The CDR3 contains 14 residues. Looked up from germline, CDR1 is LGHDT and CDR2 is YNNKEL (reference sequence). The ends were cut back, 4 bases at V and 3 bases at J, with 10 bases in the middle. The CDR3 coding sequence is TGTGCCAGCAGCCCGTTAACAGGCAAAAACATTCAGTACTTC. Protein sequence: CASSPLTGKNIQYF.

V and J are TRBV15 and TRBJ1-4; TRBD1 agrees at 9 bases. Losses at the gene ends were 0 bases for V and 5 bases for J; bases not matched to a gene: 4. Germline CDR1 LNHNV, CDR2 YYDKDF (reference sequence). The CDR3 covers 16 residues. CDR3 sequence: CATSREAGTGNEKLFF. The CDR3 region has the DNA TGTGCCACCAGCAGAGAGGCAGGGACAGGGAATGAAAAACTGTTTTTT.

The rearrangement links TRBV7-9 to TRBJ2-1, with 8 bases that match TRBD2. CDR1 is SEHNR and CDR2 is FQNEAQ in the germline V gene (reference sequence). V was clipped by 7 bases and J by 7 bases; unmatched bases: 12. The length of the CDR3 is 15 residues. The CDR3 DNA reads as TGTGCCAGCACCGCCGGGAACGGGGGGGCAAATGAGCAGTTCTTC. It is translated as CASTAGNGGANEQFF.

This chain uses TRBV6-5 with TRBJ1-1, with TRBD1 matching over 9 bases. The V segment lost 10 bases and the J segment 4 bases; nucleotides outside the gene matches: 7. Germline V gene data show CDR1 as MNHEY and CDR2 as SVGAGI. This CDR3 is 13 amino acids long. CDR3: CAIRDRGGTEAFF. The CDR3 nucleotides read TGTGCCATCCGAGACAGGGGGGGCACTGAAGCTTTCTTT.

This chain's CDR3 is CASSGEGSPWGGVGDTQYF. CDR3 bases: TGTGCCAGCAGCGGCGAAGGGTCGCCGTGGGGGGGCGTCGGAGATACGCAGTATTTT. V is TRBV9 and J is TRBJ2-3; TRBD2 might be the D (7 bases). The CDR3 covers 19 residues. V lost 3 bases and J lost 5, with 28 bases in between. The V gene's germline CDR1 is SGDLS and CDR2 YYNGEE. Full variable domain (missing parts from reference TRBV9 and TRBJ2-3): DSGVTQTPKHLITATGQRVTLRCSPRSGDLSVYWYQQSLDQGLQFLIQYYNGEERAKGNILERFSAQQFPDLHSELNLSSLELGDSALYFCASSGEGSPWGGVGDTQYFGPGTRLTVL.